One sample yielded the 27 T cell receptor beta chains listed below, sequenced in a study of early T cells in non-severe SARS-CoV-2 infection. TCRdb independently ran MiXCR on the 5' RACE reads; one entry per CDR3 protein. The sample holds 75,000 to 100,000 distinct CDR3 sequences; around 17% are singletons and the top ten take over 1%. Material: whole blood. The receptors originated from an adult who was a healthcare worker with PCR-confirmed SARS-CoV-2 infection or an uninfected control (not recorded which).

This chain joins TRBV7-2 and TRBJ2-5; D possibly uses TRBD1 or TRBD2 (5 bases each). The germline V gene has CDR1 SGHTA and CDR2 FQGNSA. This CDR3 has 17 amino acids. V lost 3 bases and J lost 0, with 17 bases in between. CDR3 amino acids: CASSFGALDRNQETQYF. The CDR3 DNA follows: TGTGCCAGCAGCTTCGGGGCCCTTGACAGAAACCAAGAGACCCAGTACTTC.

This clonotype was detected a few times. V and J are TRBV19 and TRBJ2-7; 9 positions agree with TRBD1. With 7 bases clipped from V and 1 base from J, the junction kept 5 bases outside the gene matches. Per the germline V gene, CDR1 is LNHDA and CDR2 is SQIVND (reference sequence). The CDR3 is 14 amino acids. The CDR3 loop is CASTHGTGSYEQYF. The CDR3 DNA follows: TGTGCCAGTACCCACGGGACAGGGTCCTACGAGCAGTACTTC.

V and J are TRBV11-2 and TRBJ2-7, with a weak D call TRBD1 (7 bases). CDR1 is SGHAT and CDR2 is FQNNGV in the germline V gene. V dropped 5 bases and J dropped 6 bases, with 14 bases sitting between them. This CDR3 has 13 amino acids. The CDR3 DNA sequence: TGTGCCAGCAGCACCAACAGGGGAGGCGAGCAGTACTTC. It specifies CASSTNRGGEQYF.

This clonotype was seen a single time. J is TRBJ1-1 and V is TRBV6-1; D is unclear. This CDR3 has 16 residues. Trimming took off 3 bases at V and 1 base at J, with 15 bases between the two ends. Germline CDR1 is MNHNS and CDR2 is SASEGT. The CDR3: CASSDRPGRGNTEAFF. CDR3 DNA sequence: TGTGCCAGCAGTGATCGGCCGGGGAGAGGGAACACTGAAGCTTTCTTT.

The sample holds one count of this clonotype. DNA of the CDR3: TGTGCCAGCAGTAGGGGGGCCGGCACTGAAGCTTTCTTT. Residues: CASSRGAGTEAFF. This chain uses TRBV27 with TRBJ1-1, with a tentative D call TRBD1 (6 bases). The CDR3 is 13 amino acids. V was cut by 5 bases and J by 4 bases, with 11 bases left in between. Per the germline V gene, CDR1 is MNHEY and CDR2 is SMNVEV (reference sequence).

This clonotype occurred many times. V gene TRBV29-1 combines with J gene TRBJ1-1; possible D gene TRBD1, 5 bases. Trimming stripped 4 bases from V and 3 bases from J, with 12 bases between. The germline gives CDR1 SQVTM, CDR2 ANQGSEA. CDR3 length: 13 residues. In DNA, the CDR3 is TGCAGCGTTGGGGATTGGGGGGACACTGAAGCTTTCTTT. Its translation is CSVGDWGDTEAFF.

This clonotype came up a few times. This chain uses TRBV19 with TRBJ2-1, with D uncertain. CDR3 length: 11 amino acids. Deletions cut 6 bases from V and 9 bases from J, with 9 bases between. Germline CDR1 and CDR2: LNHDA and SQIVND (reference sequence). The chain's CDR3 is CASRGWGEQFF. CDR3 sequence (DNA): TGTGCCAGTAGAGGGTGGGGTGAGCAGTTCTTC. Combining the CDR3 with reference TRBV19 and TRBJ2-1 gives the whole variable domain DGGITQSPKYLFRKEGQNVTLSCEQNLNHDAMYWYRQDPGQGLRLIYYSQIVNDFQKGDIAEGYSVSREKKESFPLTVTSAQKNPTAFYLCASRGWGEQFFGPGTRLTVL.

The chain combines TRBV5-1 with TRBJ2-3; 9 positions match TRBD2. The CDR3 consists of 14 residues. The germline CDR1 and CDR2 sequences are SGHRS and YFSETQ. V gave up 5 bases and J gave up 3 bases; unmatched junction bases: 4. CDR3 residues: CASSAGGSTDTQYF. The DNA for the CDR3 is TGCGCCAGCAGTGCGGGGGGGTCAACAGATACGCAGTATTTT.

This clonotype was seen many times. This rearrangement joins TRBV27 to TRBJ2-7, with D possibly being TRBD1 or TRBD2 (5 bases each). V lost 5 bases, J lost 3 bases, and 17 bases lay in between. Germline loops: CDR1 MNHEY, CDR2 SMNVEV (reference sequence). CDR3 length: 15 residues. The CDR3 loop is CASSKTSGTNYEQYF. The CDR3 coding sequence is TGTGCCAGCAGTAAAACCTCCGGGACCAACTACGAGCAGTACTTC.

The V call is TRBV5-6, the J call TRBJ2-6; a weak D match, TRBD2 (6 bases). Between the trimmed V and J ends, which lost 1 base and 2 bases, there was a span of 19 bases. The germline V gene encodes CDR1 SGHDT and CDR2 YYEEEE. This CDR3 is built from 19 residues. The CDR3 nucleotides read TGTGCCAGCAGCTTGAGGGATCGCGGGATGCTACCTGGGGCCAACGTCCTGACTTTC. As protein: CASSLRDRGMLPGANVLTF.

This clonotype turned up a few times. The chain uses TRBV5-7 and TRBJ1-1; 7 positions match TRBD1. TRBV5-7 is recorded as an ORF, its role being uncertain. There are 16 residues in the CDR3. V trimming: 3 bases; J trimming: 2 bases; junction bases outside the gene matches: 10. The CDR3 protein is CASSCTRDRKNTEAFF. CDR3 DNA sequence: TGTGCCAGCAGCTGTACCCGGGACAGAAAAAACACTGAAGCTTTCTTT.

This clonotype showed up just a few times. The chain joins TRBV29-1 to TRBJ2-1; weak D call: TRBD2 (6 bases). Germline V gene sequence: CDR1 SQVTM, CDR2 ANQGSEA. Between the trimmed V and J ends, which lost 2 bases and 3 bases, there was a span of 11 bases. This CDR3 comprises 14 residues. In DNA form, the CDR3 reads TGCAGCGTTGAAAGGGGCGGGGACTACAATGAGCAGTTCTTC. As protein: CSVERGGDYNEQFF.

V and J are TRBV6-2 or TRBV6-3 and TRBJ1-1; unclear D gene. Germline V gene data show CDR1 as MNHEY and CDR2 as SVGEGT. The V end was cut by 5 bases, the J end by 8 bases, with 21 bases between. The CDR3 contains 15 residues. The CDR3 nucleotides read TGTGCCAGCAGTACAACGGGTAGAACGTTAAAGGAAGCTTTCTTT. It is translated as CASSTTGRTLKEAFF.

This chain joins TRBV7-9 and TRBJ2-7; no clear D gene. CDR1 and CDR2 from the germline V gene are SEHNR and FQNEAQ (reference sequence). The CDR3 has 13 residues. V was clipped by 4 bases and J by 5 bases, with 12 bases between them. The CDR3 sequence: CASSWALTDEQYF. The CDR3 nucleotides read TGTGCCAGCAGCTGGGCCCTGACGGACGAGCAGTACTTC.

This clonotype showed up just a few times. This chain uses TRBV29-1 with TRBJ2-7; D tentatively fits TRBD1 or TRBD2 (6 bases each). Germline loops: CDR1 SQVTM, CDR2 ANQGSEA. Trimming removed 4 bases at V and 2 bases at J, with 12 bases between. The CDR3 contains 13 residues. The CDR3 region has the DNA TGCAGCGTTGTGGGGGGACAACCCTACGAGCAGTACTTC. It codes for CSVVGGQPYEQYF.

This clonotype was seen only a few times. The chain uses TRBV3-1 and TRBJ2-3; D gene unclear. The CDR3 has 14 residues. CDR1 LGHDT and CDR2 YNNKEL come from the germline V gene (reference sequence). V lost 3 bases to trimming and J lost 6 bases, with 13 bases between them. The CDR3 here is CASSQAWTGDTQYF. The CDR3 DNA reads TGTGCCAGCAGCCAGGCCTGGACGGGTGATACGCAGTATTTT.

The rearrangement links TRBV19 to TRBJ2-1, with 10 bases identical to TRBD2. CDR1 LNHDA and CDR2 SQIVND come from the germline V gene (reference sequence). V shed 6 bases, J shed 7 bases, and the junction held 6 bases outside the gene matches. The CDR3 runs to 14 residues. This CDR3 is CASRPVAGGNEQFF. The CDR3 coding sequence is TGTGCCAGTAGACCCGTAGCGGGAGGTAATGAGCAGTTCTTC.

The chain joins TRBV4-2 to TRBJ2-2; D unclear. In germline, CDR1 is LGHNA, CDR2 YNFKEQ. The CDR3 is 14 residues long. Trimming removed 0 bases at V and 7 bases at J, with 9 bases between. This CDR3 reads CASSQDRADGELFF. The CDR3, as DNA: TGTGCCAGCAGCCAAGATCGAGCCGACGGGGAGCTGTTTTTT.

The chain combines TRBV11-2 with TRBJ2-4; TRBD1 is a possible D gene (6 bases). CDR3 size: 19 residues. Germline loops: CDR1 SGHAT, CDR2 FQNNGV. Trimming pared 2 bases from V and 0 bases from J, leaving 20 bases between. The CDR3 DNA reads as TGTGCCAGCAGCTTAATACCCCGTAGGGGACACCTAGCCAAAAACATTCAGTACTTC. This encodes CASSLIPRRGHLAKNIQYF.

This clonotype occurred many times. The chain combines TRBV7-9 with TRBJ2-2; TRBD2 aligns across 7 bases. The CDR3 is 14 amino acids. The V gene's germline CDR1 is SEHNR and CDR2 FQNEAQ (reference sequence). V shed 4 bases, J shed 5 bases, and the junction held 4 bases outside the gene matches. For the CDR3, the DNA is TGTGCCAGCAGCTCCGGCGGGGGAACCGGGGAGCTGTTTTTT. Protein: CASSSGGGTGELFF.

This clonotype was detected many times. This chain links TRBV3-1 with TRBJ2-5; 9 bases line up with TRBD2. The germline CDR1 and CDR2 sequences are LGHDT and YNNKEL (reference sequence). Losses at the gene ends were 1 base for V and 0 bases for J; bases not matched to a gene: 3. The CDR3 covers 16 residues. The CDR3 region has the DNA TGTGCCAGCAGCCAAGGTCCTAGCGGGAACCAAGAGACCCAGTACTTC. It is translated as CASSQGPSGNQETQYF.

Here the CDR3 reads CASSTGTGRPKMNTEAFF. Written as DNA, the CDR3 is TGTGCCAGCAGTACGGGGACAGGACGCCCGAAGATGAACACTGAAGCTTTCTTT. J is TRBJ1-1 and V is TRBV28; 8 positions agree with TRBD1. Germline assignment: CDR1 MDHEN and CDR2 SYDVKM. This CDR3 has 18 residues. The V and J ends lost 5 bases and 0 bases, in that order; junction bases with no gene match: 14.

The chain is built from TRBV29-1 and TRBJ1-2; TRBD1 might be the D (6 bases). Germline V CDR1 and CDR2: SQVTM, ANQGSEA. The V end lost 5 bases, the J end lost 0 bases, and 10 bases lay between the germline ends. The CDR3 runs to 13 residues. The CDR3 loop reads CSVSRDTNYGYTF. CDR3 bases: TGCAGCGTTTCACGGGACACTAACTATGGCTACACCTTC.

V usage is TRBV28 and J usage is TRBJ2-5, with no clear D. Germline CDR1 reads MDHEN; CDR2 reads SYDVKM. Trimming took 4 bases from V and 2 from J, leaving 11 bases between them. The CDR3 contains 14 residues. CDR3 sequence reads: CASSSSAEQETQYF. The CDR3 DNA sequence: TGTGCCAGCAGTTCCTCCGCGGAGCAAGAGACCCAGTACTTC.

The V gene is TRBV28, the J gene TRBJ2-5; 7 bases align to TRBD1. The CDR3 extends over 16 amino acids. J gave up 1 base and V 5 bases, and 10 bases lay outside the gene matches. The germline V gene encodes CDR1 MDHEN and CDR2 SYDVKM. The CDR3 DNA reads as TGTGCCAGCAGTCTCCGGGACAGCGTATTCCAAGAGACCCAGTACTTC. This translates into CASSLRDSVFQETQYF.

This clonotype was recorded a few times. The chain joins TRBV5-1 to TRBJ2-2; the match to TRBD2 covers 9 bases. CDR1 and CDR2 from the germline V gene are SGHRS and YFSETQ. The CDR3 covers 14 residues. V trimming: 7 bases; J trimming: 6 bases; junction bases outside the gene matches: 7. DNA for the CDR3: TGCGCCAGCCACAAGCGGGGGGACTCCGGGGAGCTGTTTTTT. Its protein product is CASHKRGDSGELFF.

Of note for this clonotype: Likely a read error: the CDR3 ends without its conserved phenylalanine or tryptophan. V and J are TRBV7-6 and TRBJ2-1, with D unresolved. CDR1 and CDR2 (germline): SGHVS, FNYEAQ. The V end was cut by 5 bases, the J end by 0 bases, with 14 bases between. The CDR3 consists of 16 residues. The CDR3 region has the DNA TGTGCCAGCAGCCTGACCCCGTACAGCTCCTACAATGAGCAGTTCTAC. Translation gives CASSLTPYSSYNEQFY.